This T cell receptor (beta chain) was obtained from a study of beta chain features in type 1 diabetes. The CDR3 length is 13 residues. Trimming removed 5 bases from V and 5 bases from J; junction bases left unmatched: 5. Germline V gene data show CDR1 as SQVTM and CDR2 as ANQGSEA. In its sample, this clone was seen a few times. Its antigen is as yet unknown. Regarding the study as a whole: TCRB CDR3s were moderately but significantly shorter in Type 1 diabetes patients in all four CD4+ subsets.

Sequencing targeted expressed TCRB transcripts, as all isolated RNA had been reverse transcribed. Sequencing used immunoSEQ multiplex PCR; TCRdb keeps in-frame clones, though not all of them. Of 150,000 to 200,000 clones listed, about 8.1% are singletons. The source of this sequence is a woman aged 18-29 years with type 1 diabetes. Sequences were obtained from central memory CD4+ T cells from blood. This chain joins TRBV29-1 and TRBJ2-1; the match to TRBD2 covers 8 bases. DNA of the CDR3: TGCAGCGTTCAAAGCGGGAGCGACAATGAGCAGTTCTTC. Protein product: CSVQSGSDNEQFF.